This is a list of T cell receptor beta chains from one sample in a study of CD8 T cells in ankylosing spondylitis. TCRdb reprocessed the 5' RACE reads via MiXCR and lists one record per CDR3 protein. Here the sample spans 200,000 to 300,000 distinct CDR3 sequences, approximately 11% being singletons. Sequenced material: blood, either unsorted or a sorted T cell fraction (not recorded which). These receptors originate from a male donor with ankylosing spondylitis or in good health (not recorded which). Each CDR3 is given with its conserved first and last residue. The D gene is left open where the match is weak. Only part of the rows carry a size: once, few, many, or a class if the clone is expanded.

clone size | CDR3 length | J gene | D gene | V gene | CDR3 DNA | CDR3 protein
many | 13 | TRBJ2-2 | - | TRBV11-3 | TGTGCCAGCAGCTTGAGTGCAGCAGGGGAGCTGTTTTTT | CASSLSAAGELFF
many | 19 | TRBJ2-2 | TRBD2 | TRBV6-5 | TGTGCCAGCAGTTACTATGGGACTAGCGGGGGCCGGAACACCGGGGAGCTGTTTTTT | CASSYYGTSGGRNTGELFF
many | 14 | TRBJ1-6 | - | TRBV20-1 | TGCAGTGCCCCCGGAGCGGTTAGCGGTTCACCCCTCCACTTT | CSAPGAVSGSPLHF
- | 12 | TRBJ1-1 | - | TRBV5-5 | TGTGCCAGCAGCTTTGGTTTTACTGAAGCTTTCTTT | CASSFGFTEAFF
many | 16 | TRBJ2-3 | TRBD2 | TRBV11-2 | TGTGCCAGCAGCCCCGGTAGCGGGAGCCTCACAGATACGCAGTATTTT | CASSPGSGSLTDTQYF
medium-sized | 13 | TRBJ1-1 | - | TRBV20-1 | TGCAGTGCTAGAGATCTAAGAGGGGCGAGGGCTTTCTTT | CSARDLRGARAFF
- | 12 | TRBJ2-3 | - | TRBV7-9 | TGTGCCAGCAGCTCGCAGCCAGATACGCAGTATTTT | CASSSQPDTQYF
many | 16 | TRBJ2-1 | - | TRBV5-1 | TGCGCCAGCAGCTTGTTGTCGCGGAGCTCCTACAATGAGCAGTTCTTC | CASSLLSRSSYNEQFF
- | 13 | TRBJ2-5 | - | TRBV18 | TGTGCCAGCTCACCACTAGAGCTCGAGACCCAGTACTTC | CASSPLELETQYF
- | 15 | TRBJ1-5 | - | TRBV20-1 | TGCAGTGCTAGAGATCACCGACAGGGCAATCAGCCCCAGCATTTT | CSARDHRQGNQPQHF
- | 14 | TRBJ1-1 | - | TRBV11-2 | TGTGCCAGCAGCTTAGGGGGAGCCGGCACTGAAGCTTTCTTT | CASSLGGAGTEAFF
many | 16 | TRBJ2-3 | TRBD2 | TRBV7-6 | TGTGCCAGCAGCTTCTTAGCGGGAGGGCCGACAGATACGCAGTATTTT | CASSFLAGGPTDTQYF
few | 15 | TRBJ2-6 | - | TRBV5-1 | TGCGCCAGCGTGCTGGTCTCAATCGGGGCCAACGTCCTGACTTTC | CASVLVSIGANVLTF
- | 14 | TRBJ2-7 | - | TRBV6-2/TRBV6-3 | TGTGCCAGCAGTTACTCCCTGAGCTCCTACGAGCAGTACTTC | CASSYSLSSYEQYF
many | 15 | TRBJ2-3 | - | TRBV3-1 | TGTGCCAGCAGCCCCCGACAGTTTAGCACAGATACGCAGTATTTT | CASSPRQFSTDTQYF
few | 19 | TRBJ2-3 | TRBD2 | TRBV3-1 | TGTGCCAGCAGCCAAGACCGACAAATCCCAAGCCGGGGGGCAGATACGCAGTATTTT | CASSQDRQIPSRGADTQYF